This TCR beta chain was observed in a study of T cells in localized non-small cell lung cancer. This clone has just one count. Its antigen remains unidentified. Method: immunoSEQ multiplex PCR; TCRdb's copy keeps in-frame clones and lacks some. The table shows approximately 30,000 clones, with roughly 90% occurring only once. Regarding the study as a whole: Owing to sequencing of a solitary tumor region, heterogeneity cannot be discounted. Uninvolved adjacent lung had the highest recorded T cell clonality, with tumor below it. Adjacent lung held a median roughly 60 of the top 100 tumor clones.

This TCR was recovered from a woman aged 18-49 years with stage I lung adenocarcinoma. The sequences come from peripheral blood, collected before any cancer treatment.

CDR3 amino acids: CASNTQPGTGVKSGAFF. The CDR3 DNA reads TGTGCCAGCAACACCCAACCCGGGACAGGGGTGAAGTCGGGGGCTTTCTTT. The chain is built from TRBV28 and TRBJ1-1, with 10 positions matching TRBD1. CDR3 length: 17 amino acids. Germline lookup yields CDR1 MDHEN and CDR2 SYDVKM. V was clipped by 7 bases and J by 11 bases; unmatched bases: 22.